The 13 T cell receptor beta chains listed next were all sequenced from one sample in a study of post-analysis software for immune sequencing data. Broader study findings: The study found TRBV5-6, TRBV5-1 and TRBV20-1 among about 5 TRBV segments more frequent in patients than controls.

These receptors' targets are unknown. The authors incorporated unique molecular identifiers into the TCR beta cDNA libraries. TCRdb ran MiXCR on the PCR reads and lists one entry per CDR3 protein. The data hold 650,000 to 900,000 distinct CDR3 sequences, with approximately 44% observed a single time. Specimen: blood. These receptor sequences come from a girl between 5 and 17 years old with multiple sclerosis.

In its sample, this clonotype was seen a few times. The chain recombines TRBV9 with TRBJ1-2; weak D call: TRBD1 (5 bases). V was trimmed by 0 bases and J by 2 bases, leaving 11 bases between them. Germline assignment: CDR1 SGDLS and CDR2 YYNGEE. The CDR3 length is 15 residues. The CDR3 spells CASSVEEGLNYGYTF. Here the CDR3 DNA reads TGTGCCAGCAGCGTAGAGGAGGGACTGAACTATGGCTACACCTTC.

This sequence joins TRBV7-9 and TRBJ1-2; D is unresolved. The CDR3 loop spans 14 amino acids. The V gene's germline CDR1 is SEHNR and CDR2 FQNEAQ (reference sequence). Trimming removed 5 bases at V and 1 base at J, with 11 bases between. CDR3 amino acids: CASSAVADNYGYTF. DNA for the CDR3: TGTGCCAGCAGCGCTGTGGCCGATAACTATGGCTACACCTTC. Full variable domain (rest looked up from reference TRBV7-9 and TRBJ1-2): DTGVSQNPRHKITKRGQNVTFRCDPISEHNRLYWYRQTLGQGPEFLTYFQNEAQLEKSRLLSDRFSAERPKGSFSTLEIQRTEQGDSAMYLCASSAVADNYGYTFGSGTRLTVV.

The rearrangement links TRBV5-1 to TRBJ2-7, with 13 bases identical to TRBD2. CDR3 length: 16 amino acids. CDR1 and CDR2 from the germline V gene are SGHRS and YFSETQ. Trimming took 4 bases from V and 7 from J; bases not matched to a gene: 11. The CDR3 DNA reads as TGCGCCAGCAGCGACGGACTAGCGGGAGTAAGGAATGAGCAGTACTTC. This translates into CASSDGLAGVRNEQYF. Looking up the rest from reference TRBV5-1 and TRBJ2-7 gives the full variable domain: KAGVTQTPRYLIKTRGQQVTLSCSPISGHRSVSWYQQTPGQGLQFLFEYFSETQRNKGNFPGRFSGRQFSNSRSEMNVSTLELGDSALYLCASSDGLAGVRNEQYFGPGTRLTVT.

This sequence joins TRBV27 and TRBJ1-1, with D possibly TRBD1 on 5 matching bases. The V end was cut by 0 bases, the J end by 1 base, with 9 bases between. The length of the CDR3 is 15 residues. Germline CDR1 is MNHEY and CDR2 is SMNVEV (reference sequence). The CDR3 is CASSLSRTPNTEAFF. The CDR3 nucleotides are TGTGCCAGCAGTTTATCGAGGACACCGAACACTGAAGCTTTCTTT.

CDR3 region: CAISDPTAYEQYF. CDR3 DNA sequence: TGTGCCATCAGTGATCCCACAGCCTACGAGCAGTACTTC. This chain joins TRBV10-3 and TRBJ2-7; D not resolved. V gave up 3 bases and J gave up 2 bases, with 8 bases separating them. Looked up from germline, CDR1 is ENHRY and CDR2 is SYGVKD. The CDR3 runs 13 residues.

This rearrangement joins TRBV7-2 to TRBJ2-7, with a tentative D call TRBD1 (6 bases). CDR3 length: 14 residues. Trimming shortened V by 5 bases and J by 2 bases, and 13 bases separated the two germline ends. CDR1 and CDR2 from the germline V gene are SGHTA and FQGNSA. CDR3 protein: CASSPIGGAYEQYF. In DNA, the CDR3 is TGTGCCAGCAGCCCCATAGGGGGAGCCTACGAGCAGTACTTC.

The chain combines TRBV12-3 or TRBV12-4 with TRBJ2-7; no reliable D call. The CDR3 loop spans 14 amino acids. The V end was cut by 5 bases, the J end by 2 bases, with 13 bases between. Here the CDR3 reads CASSPATAPYEQYF. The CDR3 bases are TGTGCCAGCAGTCCAGCGACTGCCCCCTACGAGCAGTACTTC.

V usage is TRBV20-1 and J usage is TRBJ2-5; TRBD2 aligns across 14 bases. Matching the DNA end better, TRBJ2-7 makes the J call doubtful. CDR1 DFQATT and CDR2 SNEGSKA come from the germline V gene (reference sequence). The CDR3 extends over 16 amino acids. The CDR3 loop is CSARSGTSGGVYEQYF. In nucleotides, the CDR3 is TGCAGTGCTAGATCCGGGACTAGCGGGGGAGTCTACGAGCAGTACTTC.

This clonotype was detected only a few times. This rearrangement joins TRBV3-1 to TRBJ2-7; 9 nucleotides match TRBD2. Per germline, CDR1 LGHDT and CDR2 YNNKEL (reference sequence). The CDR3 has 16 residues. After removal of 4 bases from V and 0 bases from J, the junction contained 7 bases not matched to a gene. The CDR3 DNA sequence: TGTGCCAGCAGCCCACAGACTAGCGGCACCTCCTACGAGCAGTACTTC. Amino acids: CASSPQTSGTSYEQYF.

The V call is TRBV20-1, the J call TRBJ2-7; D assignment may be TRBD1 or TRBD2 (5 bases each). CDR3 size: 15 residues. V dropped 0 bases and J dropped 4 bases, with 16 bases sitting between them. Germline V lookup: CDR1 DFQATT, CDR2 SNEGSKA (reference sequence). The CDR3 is CSARDPTGAGYEQYF. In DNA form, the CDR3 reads TGCAGTGCTAGAGACCCCACCGGGGCCGGGTACGAGCAGTACTTC.

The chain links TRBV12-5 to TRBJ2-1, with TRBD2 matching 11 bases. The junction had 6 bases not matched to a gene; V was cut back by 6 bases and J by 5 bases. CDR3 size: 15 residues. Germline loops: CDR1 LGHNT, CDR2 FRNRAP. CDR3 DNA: TGTGCTAGTGGGACGGGACTAGCGGTAAACAATGAGCAGTTCTTC. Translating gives CASGTGLAVNNEQFF.

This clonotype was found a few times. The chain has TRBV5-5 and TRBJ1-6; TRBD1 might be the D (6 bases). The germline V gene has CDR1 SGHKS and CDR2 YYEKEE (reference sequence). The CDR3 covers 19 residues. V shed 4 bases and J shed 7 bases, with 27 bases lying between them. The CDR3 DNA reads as TGTGCCAGCAGCCCGACTCCTCCGACAGGCCTGGGGCCCAATTCACCCCTCCACTTT. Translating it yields CASSPTPPTGLGPNSPLHF.

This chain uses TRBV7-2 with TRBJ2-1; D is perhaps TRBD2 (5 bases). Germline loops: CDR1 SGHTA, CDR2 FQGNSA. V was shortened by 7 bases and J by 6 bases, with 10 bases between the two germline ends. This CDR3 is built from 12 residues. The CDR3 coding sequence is TGTGCCAGCAACGACGGACTCAATGAGCAGTTCTTC. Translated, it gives CASNDGLNEQFF.